The 18 T cell receptor beta chains below all came from one sample that was sequenced in a study of T cells in Graves' hyperthyroidism and ophthalmopathy. Amplification targeted TCR beta CDR3 regions from RNA transcripts. During a first-round RT-PCR of the TCR CDR3, the HTBI primer set was used. TCRdb ran MiXCR on the multiplex PCR reads and lists one entry per CDR3 protein. The sample contains 400,000 or so distinct CDR3 sequences, more than 13% of which appear only once. The sequenced sample was blood. Every receptor here comes from a man aged 45-60 years with Graves' ophthalmopathy.

Regarding this clonotype: A read error is possible here, since a much larger clone lies one base away. The chain joins TRBV24-1 to TRBJ2-1; 14 nucleotides match TRBD2. Germline assignment: CDR1 KGHDR and CDR2 SFDVKD. The J segment lost 3 bases and the V segment lost 7 bases, leaving 10 bases of the junction unmatched. The CDR3 runs 18 residues. DNA of the CDR3: TGTGCCACCAGAAAGGGACTAGCGGGAGAGACGGGCTACAATGAGCAGTTCTTC. Translated, it gives CATRKGLAGETGYNEQFF.

This clonotype was seen only a few times. The chain joins TRBV20-1 to TRBJ2-7; no firm D call. The CDR3 is made up of 12 amino acids. CDR1 and CDR2 (germline): DFQATT, SNEGSKA (reference sequence). V lost 5 bases to trimming and J lost 3 bases, with 11 bases between them. The CDR3 spells CSASGEIYEQYF. For the CDR3, the DNA is TGCAGTGCTTCCGGCGAGATCTACGAGCAGTACTTC.

In its sample, this clonotype was seen many times. The chain recombines TRBV7-9 with TRBJ1-5; the match to TRBD1 covers 8 bases. Germline V gene data show CDR1 as SEHNR and CDR2 as FQNEAQ (reference sequence). This CDR3 contains 14 residues. Trimming removed 4 bases from V and 3 bases from J; junction bases left unmatched: 2. CDR3 nucleotides: TGTGCCAGCAGCTCGACAGGGGTCAATCAGCCCCAGCATTTT. Translated, it gives CASSSTGVNQPQHF.

This clonotype was picked up many times. V and J are TRBV5-6 and TRBJ1-6; tentatively, D is TRBD1 (6 bases). Trimming removed 1 base from V and 13 bases from J, with 15 bases in between. This CDR3 has 14 amino acids. Germline V gives CDR1 SGHDT, CDR2 YYEEEE. CDR3 loop: CASSLRGHAVPLHF. DNA of the CDR3: TGTGCCAGCAGCTTGAGGGGACACGCAGTGCCCCTCCACTTT.

The chain has TRBV30 and TRBJ1-5, with a weak D call TRBD1 (6 bases). CDR3 length: 14 amino acids. Trimming removed 1 base at V and 9 bases at J, with 16 bases between. Germline V lookup: CDR1 GTSNPN, CDR2 SVGIG (reference sequence). The CDR3 spells CAWSGSLQGSPQHF. The DNA of the CDR3 is TGTGCCTGGAGTGGGAGCTTACAGGGATCGCCCCAGCATTTT.

This clonotype was observed many times. The chain recombines TRBV7-9 with TRBJ2-5; 9 nucleotides match TRBD1. This CDR3 is built from 15 residues. Germline values: CDR1 SEHNR, CDR2 FQNEAQ (reference sequence). The V gene end was trimmed by 5 bases and the J gene end by 4 bases; junction bases not matched to a gene: 8. The DNA of the CDR3 is TGTGCCAGCAGCCTTCCTCCGGGACAGGGAGAGACCCAGTACTTC. Residues: CASSLPPGQGETQYF.

This clonotype was counted at least ten times. The genes are TRBV5-1 and TRBJ2-7; D remains ambiguous. This CDR3 contains 13 residues. CDR1 SGHRS and CDR2 YFSETQ come from the germline V gene. The V end was cut by 0 bases, the J end by 2 bases, with 6 bases between. The CDR3 here is CASSLDYTYEQYF. The CDR3, as DNA: TGCGCCAGCAGCTTGGACTACACCTACGAGCAGTACTTC.

This clonotype was seen more than once but under ten times. The chain uses TRBV20-1 and TRBJ2-5, with 7 bases lining up with TRBD2. The germline V gene encodes CDR1 DFQATT and CDR2 SNEGSKA (reference sequence). V dropped 7 bases and J dropped 5; count of bases not matched to a gene: 4. This CDR3 is built from 11 residues. CDR3 coding DNA: TGCAGTGGGCGGGAGAAGGAGACCCAGTACTTC. This codes for CSGREKETQYF.

A note on this clonotype: Possible read error: a much larger clone is one base away. The CDR3 carries no conserved terminal phenylalanine or tryptophan, so it likely arises from a read error. The J gene is TRBJ1-4, the V gene TRBV12-3 or TRBV12-4; D is ambiguous. The CDR3 has 15 amino acids. Trimming removed 5 bases at V and 3 bases at J, with 13 bases between. The CDR3 reads CASSPRWGSNEKLFS. The DNA for the CDR3 is TGTGCCAGCAGTCCCCGATGGGGTTCTAATGAAAAACTGTTTTCT.

The rearrangement links TRBV29-1 to TRBJ1-1, with D unresolved. V shed 5 bases and J shed 4 bases, with 11 bases lying between them. CDR3 length: 12 residues. CDR1 and CDR2 from the germline V gene are SQVTM and ANQGSEA. CDR3 nucleotide sequence: TGCAGCGTTAATTCAGACGCCACTGAAGCTTTCTTT. It encodes CSVNSDATEAFF.

As regards this clonotype: This may be a read error: a much more frequent sequence differs by one nucleotide. The chain is built from TRBV5-1 and TRBJ1-1; no definite D call. Deletions cut 0 bases from V and 1 base from J, with 16 bases between. Germline V CDR1 and CDR2: SGHRS, YFSETQ. The CDR3 is made up of 17 amino acids. Here the CDR3 reads CASSLGLQAAGNTEAFF. The CDR3 nucleotides read TGCGCCAGCAGCTTGGGGCTGCAGGCGGCAGGGAACACTGAAGCTTTCTTT.

This clonotype has a count of ten or more. The chain uses TRBV7-9 and TRBJ2-7, with D tentatively TRBD1 or TRBD2 (5 bases each). Germline values: CDR1 SEHNR, CDR2 FQNEAQ (reference sequence). With 2 bases removed from V and 4 bases from J, the gap between germline ends came to 15 bases. The CDR3 is made up of 15 amino acids. The CDR3 region is CASSLLSGAPYEQYF. As DNA, the CDR3 is TGTGCCAGCAGCTTATTGTCCGGGGCCCCTTACGAGCAGTACTTC.

This chain uses TRBV24-1 with TRBJ2-7; TRBD2 is a possible D gene (6 bases). CDR1 is KGHDR, CDR2 SFDVKD, per germline. The length of the CDR3 is 16 residues. V shed 3 bases and J shed 4 bases, with 18 bases lying between them. The CDR3: CATSDAGLPGEYEQYF. CDR3 in DNA: TGTGCCACCAGTGATGCGGGACTCCCGGGGGAGTACGAGCAGTACTTC.

This clonotype was found many times. The V and J genes are TRBV5-5 and TRBJ2-7, with 11 nucleotides matching TRBD1. V dropped 6 bases and J dropped 5; count of bases not matched to a gene: 7. Germline V lookup: CDR1 SGHKS, CDR2 YYEKEE (reference sequence). This CDR3 has 14 residues. CDR3 residues: CASTFGTGGDEQYF. The DNA of the CDR3 is TGTGCCAGCACCTTCGGGACAGGGGGGGACGAGCAGTACTTC. Complete variable domain (other parts from reference TRBV5-5 and TRBJ2-7): DAGVTQSPTHLIKTRGQQVTLRCSPISGHKSVSWYQQVLGQGPQFIFQYYEKEERGRGNFPDRFSARQFPNYSSELNVNALLLGDSALYLCASTFGTGGDEQYFGPGTRLTVT.

Many counts were recorded for this clonotype. The chain links TRBV10-3 to TRBJ1-1, with D perhaps matching TRBD1 (6 bases). V dropped 0 bases and J dropped 0 bases, with 11 bases sitting between them. CDR1 is ENHRY and CDR2 is SYGVKD in the germline V gene. This CDR3 is 16 amino acids long. The CDR3 sequence: CAISESRTAMNTEAFF. The CDR3 coding sequence is TGTGCCATCAGTGAGTCACGGACAGCAATGAACACTGAAGCTTTCTTT.

This clonotype showed up many times. The genes are TRBV5-1 and TRBJ2-5; D unresolved. The V gene lost 0 bases and the J gene lost 3 bases, with 9 bases spanning the gap. Germline V gene sequence: CDR1 SGHRS, CDR2 YFSETQ. The CDR3 has 14 amino acids. Here the CDR3 reads CASSLALKKETQYF. CDR3 nucleotide sequence: TGCGCCAGCAGCTTGGCCCTAAAAAAAGAGACCCAGTACTTC. Filled out from reference TRBV5-1 and TRBJ2-5, the complete variable domain reads KAGVTQTPRYLIKTRGQQVTLSCSPISGHRSVSWYQQTPGQGLQFLFEYFSETQRNKGNFPGRFSGRQFSNSRSEMNVSTLELGDSALYLCASSLALKKETQYFGPGTRLLVL.

The sample holds a few counts of this clonotype. This chain uses TRBV27 with TRBJ2-1, with 10 bases matching TRBD2. This CDR3 is 16 amino acids long. The germline CDR1 and CDR2 sequences are MNHEY and SMNVEV (reference sequence). Trimming removed 3 bases from V and 6 bases from J; junction bases left unmatched: 8. The CDR3 region has the DNA TGTGCCAGCAGTTTGGCCCTAGCGGGAGATACCAATGAGCAGTTCTTC. Its protein product is CASSLALAGDTNEQFF.

This clonotype was counted many times. The chain has TRBV7-9 and TRBJ2-1; tentatively, D is TRBD2 (6 bases). The germline V gene encodes CDR1 SEHNR and CDR2 FQNEAQ (reference sequence). The ends were cut back, 7 bases at V and 0 bases at J, with 13 bases in the middle. CDR3 length equals 15 residues. The CDR3 loop reads CASTTGDSSYNEQFF. CDR3 nucleotide sequence: TGTGCCAGCACCACGGGGGATAGCTCCTACAATGAGCAGTTCTTC.